This T cell receptor (beta chain) was recorded in a study of CD8 T cells in ankylosing spondylitis. Study observations and caveats: Characteristic of ankylosing spondylitis blood, it appeared, was a TCR beta motif comprising eight highly homologous variants. Researchers report that disease-linked clones proved CD8+ and relatively rare in peripheral blood. According to the report, clones linked to the disease were significantly enriched in matched synovial fluid samples taken from ankylosing spondylitis patients. A number of the motif variants had already been described in reactive arthritis synovial fluid and blood.

A few counts support this clonotype. The antigen is not known. By quantitative 5'-RACE with molecular barcodes, the TCR beta libraries were made. TCRdb analysed the 5' RACE reads with MiXCR anew, one entry per CDR3 protein. The data show 250,000 to 350,000 distinct CDR3 sequences, around 7.6% seen once. From germline, CDR1 is WSHSY and CDR2 SAAADI. The CDR3 is 15 residues long. V dropped 5 bases and J dropped 5 bases, with 16 bases sitting between them. The sequenced sample consisted of blood, either unsorted or a sorted T cell fraction (not recorded which). The receptor was derived from a male donor with ankylosing spondylitis. The genes are TRBV10-2 and TRBJ1-5; D call uncertain. This CDR3 reads CASSYGEVGDQPQHF. The CDR3 DNA is TGCGCCAGCAGTTATGGAGAGGTCGGCGATCAGCCCCAGCATTTT.